This TCR beta chain originates from a study of post-analysis software for immune sequencing data. Study at large: The disease courses spanned relapsing-remitting, secondary progressive and progressive-relapsing forms of multiple sclerosis. Whole-study findings and limits: Samples sharing a preparation batch grouped tightly together when assessed by F measure. Relative to controls, patients with multiple sclerosis showed significantly lower normalized Chao1 diversity. Patients showed TRBV5-6, TRBV5-1 and TRBV20-1 among five TRBV segments more frequent than in controls.

About this clonotype itself: The antigen is undetermined.

TCR beta cDNA libraries had unique molecular identifiers. Approximately 0.5 million cDNA molecules were recovered from an input of 1 to 10 million T cells. TCRdb redid the calling of the PCR reads with MiXCR, one entry per CDR3 protein. The sample includes almost 700,000 distinct CDR3 sequences, more than 50% seen only once; the top ten take around 11%. Germline CDR1 LGHNA, CDR2 YSLEER. The V end was cut by 0 bases, the J end by 1 base, with 16 bases between. The CDR3 covers 18 residues. The chain recombines TRBV4-3 with TRBJ1-5; weak D call: TRBD1 (6 bases). The clonotype comes from a girl aged 2 to 10 with multiple sclerosis. The sequenced material came from blood. CDR3 loop: CASSQETRGQLSNQPQHF. The CDR3 bases are TGCGCCAGCAGCCAAGAGACCAGGGGTCAGCTAAGCAATCAGCCCCAGCATTTT.